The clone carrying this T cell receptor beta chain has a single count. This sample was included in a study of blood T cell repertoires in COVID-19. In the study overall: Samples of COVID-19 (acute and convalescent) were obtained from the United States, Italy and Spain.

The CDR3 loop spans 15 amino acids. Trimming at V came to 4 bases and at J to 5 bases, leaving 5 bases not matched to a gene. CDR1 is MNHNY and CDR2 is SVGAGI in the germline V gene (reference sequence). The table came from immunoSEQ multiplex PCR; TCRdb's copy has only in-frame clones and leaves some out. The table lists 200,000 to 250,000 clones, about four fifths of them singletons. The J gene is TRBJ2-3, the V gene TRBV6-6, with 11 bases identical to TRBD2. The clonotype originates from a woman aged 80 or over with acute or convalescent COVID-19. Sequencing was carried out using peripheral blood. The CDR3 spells CASSFSGRAGDTQYF. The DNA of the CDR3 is TGTGCCAGCAGTTTTAGCGGGAGGGCCGGAGATACGCAGTATTTT.